The 6 T cell receptor beta chains in this list originate from one sample, sequenced in a study of blood T cell repertoires in COVID-19 (TCRdb year 2020). Library preparation used the immunoSEQ multiplex PCR assay. As stored in TCRdb, this immuneACCESS dataset retains in-frame rearrangements with V and J assigned. A fraction of the clones does not appear; measured against another copy, unresolved V genes explain less than half of the discrepancy, and the remainder lacks a known reason. This sample gives roughly 150,000 clones in total; around 85% of them show up just once. Under 3% of the sample lies in the top ten. What was sequenced was peripheral blood. These receptors came from a man aged 45-60 years with acute or convalescent COVID-19.

V usage is TRBV10-2 and J usage is TRBJ2-7, with no clear D. Per germline, CDR1 WSHSY and CDR2 SAAADI. This CDR3 spans 12 amino acids. Trimming removed 6 bases at V and 8 bases at J, with 14 bases between. This CDR3 reads CASRKENSQQYF. DNA for the CDR3: TGCGCCAGCAGGAAGGAGAATTCGCAGCAGTACTTC.

CDR3 region: CASRPRLAGNTGELFF. CDR3 in DNA: TGTGCCAGCAGGCCCCGACTAGCGGGAAATACCGGGGAGCTGTTTTTT. The rearrangement uses TRBV7-2 and TRBJ2-2, with 11 bases identical to TRBD2. V shed 6 bases and J 5 bases; nucleotides not matched to a gene: 8. The germline V gene has CDR1 SGHTA and CDR2 FQGNSA. There are 16 residues in the CDR3. Full variable domain (missing parts from reference TRBV7-2 and TRBJ2-2): GAGVSQSPSNKVTEKGKDVELRCDPISGHTALYWYRQSLGQGLEFLIYFQGNSAPDKSGLPSDRFSAERTGGSVSTLTIQRTQQEDSAVYLCASRPRLAGNTGELFFGEGSRLTVL.

This chain links TRBV9 with TRBJ2-7; perhaps TRBD1 as D (5 bases). This CDR3 spans 14 amino acids. V dropped 4 bases and J dropped 1 base, with 12 bases sitting between them. CDR1 SGDLS and CDR2 YYNGEE come from the germline V gene. The CDR3 DNA is TGTGCCAGCAGCAGGGGCTCGCAATCCTACGAGCAGTACTTC. It codes for CASSRGSQSYEQYF.

The V gene is TRBV2, the J gene TRBJ2-1; the match to TRBD2 covers 7 bases. The CDR3 is made up of 17 amino acids. Losses at the gene ends were 6 bases for V and 0 bases for J; bases not matched to a gene: 11. CDR1 and CDR2 from the germline V gene are SNHLY and FYNNEI. The chain's CDR3 is CASSATPGLYSYNEQFF. The CDR3, as DNA: TGTGCCAGCAGCGCTACGCCGGGACTATACTCCTACAATGAGCAGTTCTTC.

This clone was seen only once. This chain connects TRBV30 to TRBJ1-6, with no clear D. The CDR3 runs 14 residues. The V gene's germline CDR1 is GTSNPN and CDR2 SVGIG (reference sequence). Trimming pared 0 bases from V and 8 bases from J, leaving 11 bases between. The CDR3 spells CAWSVVRSDSPLHF. DNA for the CDR3: TGTGCCTGGAGTGTAGTCAGGTCGGATTCACCCCTCCACTTT. Using reference TRBV30 and TRBJ1-6 for the parts outside the CDR3, the full variable domain is SQTIHQWPATLVQPVGSPLSLECTVEGTSNPNLYWYRQAAGRGLQLLFYSVGIGQISSEVPQNLSASRPQDRQFILSSKKLLLSDSGFYLCAWSVVRSDSPLHFGNGTRLTVT.

In its sample, this clone was seen a few times. The V call is TRBV7-9, the J call TRBJ2-1; TRBD2 is a possible D gene (5 bases). The CDR3 contains 16 residues. With 1 base removed from V and 7 bases from J, the gap between germline ends came to 17 bases. Germline V gene lookup returns CDR1 SEHNR and CDR2 FQNEAQ (reference sequence). CDR3 residues: CASSLEEDYLGNEQFF. CDR3 in DNA: TGTGCCAGCAGCTTAGAGGAGGATTATTTGGGAAATGAGCAGTTCTTC.